This TCR beta chain was captured in a study of chemoradiotherapy in HPV16-positive cancers. Study details: Candidate HPV-specific T-cell clones and common TCR motifs came from functional assays in a couple of HPV16-positive patients. Study-level points and caveats: Non-HPV-specific T cells did not expand in tumors during treatment, whereas candidate HPV-specific clones and E7-related motifs did. For HPV16-positive patients, expanding HPV-responsive T cells associated with longer recurrence-free survival.

V dropped 2 bases and J dropped 5; count of bases not matched to a gene: 3. The CDR3 consists of 13 residues. The germline CDR1 and CDR2 sequences are SGHRS and YFSETQ. As to this clone: Its antigen remains unidentified.

Generated by immunoSEQ multiplex PCR, the TCRdb table keeps only in-frame clones and is missing some. The sample holds about 1,800 clones, 75% to 80% seen once. The specimen was tumor tissue, collected from a patient who underwent chemoradiotherapy. This sequence originates from a human donor with HPV-associated anogenital cancer. The V gene is TRBV5-1, the J gene TRBJ2-7; 8 nucleotides match TRBD1. CDR3 sequence reads: CASSFDRGDEQYF. The CDR3 region has the DNA TGCGCCAGCAGCTTCGACAGGGGAGACGAGCAGTACTTC.